The T cell receptor beta chain under discussion was sequenced for a study of cytomegalovirus exposure and HLA in healthy donors (dated by TCRdb to about 2017). About the full investigation: According to an earlier analysis of 450 to 650 of the donors, some 180 million T cells yielded 90 million to 140 million unique TCR beta sequences and roughly 280 Gb of sequence data. Roughly 320 gigabases of sequencing data and around 80 million unique TCR sequences made up an early release that covered 500 to 650 HLA-typed donors. Among the roughly 400 genotyped donors, roughly 80% belonged to the genetic ancestry cluster associated with self-reported Caucasian donors. The aim of the study was to test whether cataloging public T cell receptors could identify signatures of past pathogen exposure. The T cell repertoires of 666 subjects were profiled by immunosequencing and related to cytomegalovirus serostatus. A separate validation cohort of about 110 different subjects was used in addition to the roughly 640-subject first cohort. High-throughput TCR immunosequencing, statistical association of individual TCRs with disease status, and machine learning were combined to predict cytomegalovirus infection status. In a later analysis, previously published TCR beta repertoires from 550 to 750 donors were re-analyzed and high-resolution HLA genotyping was added so that TCR occurrence patterns could be studied. In the later analysis, no new phenotypic data were used to find candidate immune exposures; instead, reliance was placed on TCR beta sequences and their occurrence across donors. In an earlier analysis of more than 550 of the donors, high-throughput TCR beta sequencing was used to judge whether each TCR beta V gene segment behaved as functional or pseudogenic. Alongside the repertoire data, information on donor age, sex, ethnicity and CMV serostatus was compiled. Genome-wide SNP genotypes for about 65% of the 666 donors were used in a later genetic analysis, which treated that subset as a discovery cohort. Every discovery cohort repertoire had been produced on one sequencing platform. Both class I and class II loci were covered by HLA typing, at four-digit resolution. The number of typed donors differed by locus: about 620-640 for A, B, C, DRB1 and DQB1; roughly 510 for DQA1; 606 for DPA1; and 400 to 480 for DPB1. Five DR-DQ haplotypes were handled as single units for association and clustering because linkage in the cohort was strong. Across approximately 420 genotyped donors of the cohort, an average of approximately 200,000 unique TCR beta nucleotide sequences per donor were sequenced, and approximately 19% of those sequences were non-productive.

Of note for this clone: Its antigen has not been determined. A junction end diverges from the germline sequence, so it may reflect a read error.

Here is what the overall study found, with its caveats: In vitro tests confirmed that a few of the cytomegalovirus-associated TCR beta chains recognize cytomegalovirus antigens. Most TCR sequences were seen in very few donors, while some public TCRs were found in many individuals. A later analysis found that most CMV-associated TCR beta chains appeared HLA-restricted, with HLA associations seemingly driven largely by CMV exposure. Correlated functional status among segregating V segments might be attributable to linkage disequilibrium, but an unknown experimental factor could not be ruled out. An association between a missense DCLRE1C variant and V-gene and J-gene trimming of TCR beta chains was found in a later genetic analysis and replicated in an independent cohort. CMV serostatus was the only immune exposure information available for the cohort. Cytomegalovirus status was reported to be diagnosed by the classifier with high specificity and sensitivity in both the original and validation cohorts. A further reported finding was that TCR beta sequences accurately predicted the HLA-A and HLA-B alleles for most subjects in the first cohort. Because the 87-base-pair reads could not distinguish some IMGT-functional V segments, including TRBV6-2 and TRBV6-3, those segments were excluded. A later analysis reported that several top co-occurrence clusters appeared linked to parvovirus B19, influenza, CMV and Epstein-Barr virus. In the study, around 150 TCR beta chains were listed as associated with cytomegalovirus. At a false discovery rate of 0.05, a later analysis linked around 17,000 TCR beta sequences to specific HLA alleles. Compared with the 666-donor mean, donors in an Asian-associated ancestry cluster had fewer N-insertions in productive TCRs, according to a later genetic analysis. In a later analysis, TCR association rates were found to vary across HLA loci, with the most associated TCRs seen for DRB1 alleles and the fewest for HLA-C alleles. When HLA alleles, especially DR and DQ, strongly co-occurred, attributing TCR associations to individual alleles was difficult. A group of highly shared sequence variants was considered likely to be a technical artifact of the sequencing pipeline. Because HLA typing was missing for some donors at each locus, association tests included only the typed subset. Because counts were too low, seventeen rarely observed V segments, including chromosome 9 orphons, were excluded from the earlier analysis of a few hundred of the donors. In a later analysis, HLA-associated TCR beta chains showed more clonal expansion and lower generation probabilities than non-associated chains that were equally common. Broadly in line with IMGT annotations, most TCR beta V segments showed up in productive rearrangements about 87% or about 30% of the time in an earlier analysis of several hundred of the donors. The presence/absence analyses assumed that sequencing depth was roughly uniform across donors, and that assumption may not be true. The authors suggested that the approach could potentially be extended to other disease states and immunological phenotypes. Only TCR beta chains were sequenced in this cohort, and the absence of alpha or paired-chain data limited detectable features.

Via the germline V gene (reference sequence), CDR1 is SEHNR and CDR2 FQNEAQ. Including the terminal cysteine and phenylalanine, the CDR3 comprises 15 residues. Only the CDR3 portion is preserved as DNA: 45 bases, with reading frame beginning at the first base. Libraries were prepared through the immunoSEQ multiplex PCR assay. A mixture of 60 forward primers for TCR Vbeta segments and 13 reverse primers for TCR Jbeta segments was used in the multiplex PCR. The CDR3 region of rearranged TCR beta genes was amplified from genomic DNA by a multiplex PCR assay. Amplified TCR beta libraries were sequenced as 87-base-pair reads on the Illumina HiSeq System. Turning to the authors' computational methods: Across the 640 or so repertoires, a later analysis counted around 80 million unique TCR beta chains, around 11 million of which were shared by at least two donors. To remove PCR and sequencing errors, raw reads were error-corrected and collapsed into unique sequences using a nearest-neighbor algorithm that merged closely related sequences. Alignment of CDR3 sequences to IMGT reference sequences was used to assign V, D and J gene segments. For a sequence to be retained, at least a six-nucleotide match to both a V gene segment and a J gene segment was required. A rearrangement was called productive if the CDR3 had no stop codons and remained in frame with V and J, and every other rearrangement was called non-productive. CDR3 was defined according to IMGT convention as the region running from the second conserved V-encoded cysteine to the conserved J-encoded phenylalanine. Sequences without an unambiguous match to a single V gene segment were excluded from the earlier analysis of over 500 of the donors. An earlier analysis of fewer than 750 of the donors classified V segments as functional when productive rearrangements were above 56.7% and as segregating when the standard deviation between donors was above 5%. To diagnose cytomegalovirus status from the catalog of TCR beta chain sequences, a statistical classification framework was built. In a later analysis, TCR nucleotide sequences were compared against IMGT/GENE-DB human TR gene sequences so that V and J genes could be assigned. The TCRdist pipeline was used in a later analysis to assign CDR3 sequences and most-parsimonious VDJ recombination scenarios. In a later analysis, each TCR beta chain was defined by its CDR3 amino acid sequence together with its V-gene family, and reads without a unique V-gene family were excluded. To address suspected cross-contamination and a sequencing artifact, a later analysis removed around 590 highly shared, low-generation-probability nucleotide sequences. For each public chain, a later analysis derived a clonal expansion index from normalized ranks of inferred template counts within each repertoire. In a later analysis, generation probabilities were computed using a VDJ recombination model fitted to out-of-frame rearrangements, and the results were checked against IGoR. In a later analysis, TCR-TCR, TCR-HLA and TCR-CMV co-occurrence was scored with hypergeometric tests, and a repertoire-size bias correction was applied to TCR pairs. To estimate false discovery rates, a later analysis permuted the HLA or CMV assignments 20 times. In a later analysis, co-occurring TCRs were grouped using DBSCAN, with TCRdist sequence similarity added in when clustering inside HLA-allele-positive subsets. For co-occurrence clustering, repertoires with fewer than 30,000 or more than 120,000 public chains were excluded, along with several repertoires with anomalous nucleotide sharing. TCRdb obtained this table from immuneACCESS and retained in-frame rearrangements with V and J assigned. These tables miss some clones; where compared with another copy, unresolved V genes account for less than half of the shortfall, and the remainder is unexplained. V and J calls and clone size are as listed in that table; D and trimming were resolved from the DNA. In this sample the table shows some 130,000 clones, approximately 80% of which occur a single time. About 4% of the sample rests with the top ten.

In total, roughly 670 healthy bone marrow donors made up the cohort. At the time of sampling, all cohort members were nominally healthy, though unrecorded immune exposures were likely present. The donor was CMV seronegative and was included in the group of 352 seronegative cohort members. Each donor provided a peripheral blood sample, and peripheral blood mononuclear cells were used for TCR beta sequencing. The Qiagen DNeasy Blood Extraction Kit was used to extract genomic DNA from the blood cell samples. The sequenced material came from PBMCs. The origin of this receptor is a male donor in good health and CMV-seronegative. Recombination linked TRBV7-9 to TRBJ1-1; the central 8 bases match TRBD1. The CDR3 loop reads CSSSLDQGAYTEAFF. Here is the DNA: TGTTCCAGCAGCTTAGATCAGGGGGCGTACACTGAAGCTTTCTTT.